The subject of this entry is one TCR beta chain. Its target antigen remains unknown. Per-nucleotide qualities are absent, and no much larger clonotype sits a single base away. The sample is drawn from a study of shared clonotypes between healthy human individuals (dated by TCRdb to about 2020). Broadly, across the study: The cohort included a few men and two women between 18 and 49 years of age. For each donor, CD4 naive and CD4 memory were each given three plates, CD8 naive was given two plates, and CD8 memory was given one plate. The study deeply sequenced blood TCR repertoires of several healthy adults to estimate repertoire size and the extent of clonotype sharing between individuals. To increase sequencing depth and limit assay-specific biases, different laboratories used diverse techniques to prepare libraries and sequence TCR repertoires. Each donor's leukapheresis produced roughly between about 0.9 and 9.5 billion PBMCs. The study at large found these results: Roughly 5% of naive CD4, around 3.6% of naive CD8, roughly 2.5% of memory CD4, and approximately 0.39% of memory CD8 clonotypes were shared across several donors. Larger estimated clonotype richness was generally found for naive subsets than for memory subsets. Pairwise subsampling indicated that sequencing depth was expected to affect the degree of clonotype sharing among donors. Because the study included only a small number of donors, the genetic and exposure-history diversity represented was limited. Clonotypes shared by all four sorted-subset donors showed higher generation probabilities than non-shared clonotypes. Only blood was sampled, and tissue TCR repertoires likely differ from those in blood. Even with the large sequencing depth, rarefaction of the sorted-subset datasets indicated that sequencing was incomplete.

Using the deep immunoSEQ assay, multiplex PCR amplified TCR CDR3 regions from genomic DNA. Genomic DNA extracted from each cell subset was distributed evenly over all wells of several immunoSEQ 96-well plates, and each plate served as one replicate. For sorted subsets, roughly 200 ng of genomic DNA, equivalent to some 30,000 T cell genomes, went into each replicate PCR. Purified libraries were quantified with a Qubit 3.0 fluorometer, sized on a Bioanalyzer 2100, and re-quantified with the KAPA Library Quantification kit. Every immunoSEQ 96-well plate was sequenced on a separate single-read 150-cycle Illumina NextSeq 550 flow cell. The source study handled its data this way. Because only junctional sequences without quality scores were contained in the immunoSEQ output, filtering matching that applied to full-length reads could not be performed. Sequences were annotated with PyIR, a Python wrapper for IgBLAST v1.9, and V/J genes and CDR3 were assigned using IMGT germline references. Reads were filtered out if the reads had weak V/J assignments (E-value above 1e-6), no CDR3, stop codons, out-of-frame junctions, or ambiguous translated residues. V3J clonotypes were defined as sequences sharing an identical inferred V gene, J gene, and CDR3 amino acid sequence. Percentage overlap between repertoires was computed as shared unique clonotypes divided by the size of the smaller repertoire. Richness of each repertoire was evaluated using RTK rarefaction, the Chao1 estimator, and Recon v2.1 estimates of unobserved clonotypes. Generation probabilities were computed with OLGA for all TCRbeta clonotypes obtained by the gDNA method from a few donors. TCRdb took this table from immuneACCESS and kept in-frame rearrangements with V and J called. Such tables lack part of the clones; where checked against another copy, unresolved V genes explain under half of the gap, and the rest is unexplained. D and trimming were read from the DNA, whereas the V and J calls and clone size are those reported in that table. The sample contains 1 million to 1.3 million clones, approximately 80% of them found a single time. Around 0.61% of the sample belongs to the ten largest clones.

Healthy HIV-negative adults with no recently reported acute infections or vaccinations were included as donors. Only Caucasian adults living in Nashville, Tennessee, USA were represented among the donors. CD4+ T cells were enriched by magnetic negative selection; naive cells were then positively selected on CD45RA, and the negative fraction formed the memory subset. Blood was collected by leukapheresis, and PBMCs were isolated by Ficoll-Histopaque density gradient centrifugation and then cryopreserved in liquid nitrogen vapor phase. Purity and quantity of every magnetically sorted T cell population were checked by analytical flow cytometry. From each sorted fraction, genomic DNA was isolated and quantified by UV absorbance on a Nanodrop 2000c. The clonotype originates from a man aged 18 to 35 in good health. Some clones in this sample may be carry-over from other donors' samples. Sequenced: memory CD4+ T cells from PBMCs. In the paper's terms, the cell subset or site label means: CD45RA-negative fraction.

The DNA sequence is given as TGTGCCAGCAGTTTATTCCTAGCGGGAGGGCCGCGGGATACGCAGTATTTT. Protein translation: CASSLFLAGGPRDTQYF. The V and J segments used are TRBV2 and TRBJ2-3; 12 middle bases align to TRBD2. The germline V and J ends show losses of 5 bases and 6 bases respectively, and no gene match explains 12 bases of the junction. The germline V gene supplies CDR1 SNHLY and CDR2 FYNNEI. The CDR3 numbers 17 residues from cysteine through phenylalanine. The retained sequence is limited to the CDR3, 51 bases, with the frame set at the first base.